This TCR beta chain was found in a study of T cell changes during pregnancy in multiple sclerosis. Produced via immunoSEQ multiplex PCR; TCRdb's table is partial and in-frame only. The repertoire consists of around 52,000 clones, with approximately 92% occurring once and the leading ten covering about 0.18%. The CDR3 extends over 13 amino acids. With 1 base clipped from V and 6 bases from J, the junction kept 2 bases outside the gene matches. Germline-derived CDR1 and CDR2 are KGHSH and LQKENI. V gene TRBV18 combines with J gene TRBJ1-1; 7 nucleotides match TRBD1. This specimen was CD4+ T cells from peripheral blood mononuclear cells, taken after pregnancy. The TCR originated in a female donor in good health, enrolled as a control in a pregnancy study. The CDR3 sequence is CASSPRQGAEAFF. CDR3 DNA: TGTGCCAGCTCACCACGACAGGGTGCTGAAGCTTTCTTT.